The rows below give T cell receptor beta chains drawn from one sample of a study of T-cell reconstitution after alpha-beta-depleted transplantation in children. From the PCR reads, TCRdb called clonotypes with MiXCR, one entry per CDR3 protein. Counted here are under 250,000 distinct CDR3 sequences, roughly 7.1% occurring once; the ten biggest clones make up approximately 5.7%. This specimen was PBMCs, taken before TCRalphabeta/CD19-depleted stem cell transplant. These receptors came from a boy younger than 10 with acute lymphoblastic leukemia, due to receive a stem cell transplant. Both conserved end residues are trimmed from each CDR3.

>TRBJ2-1|TRBV19
ASSTSGSEQF
>TRBJ1-4|TRBV15
ATSRGQEKLF
>TRBJ2-1|TRBV7-2
ASSLAGVNYNEQF
>TRBJ1-6|TRBV28
ASSLSYNSPLH
>TRBJ1-4|TRBV20-1
SARQGNEKLF
>TRBJ2-1|TRBV12-1
ASCFDREQF
>TRBJ2-1|TRBV29-1
SVSRPGDRNEQF
>TRBJ2-5|TRBV12-3/TRBV12-4
ASTPEGSRGNAEETQY
>TRBJ2-1|TRBV5-5
ASSSTSGRAGLINEQF
>TRBJ2-1|TRBV28
ASSPLLAGWLNEQF
>TRBJ2-3|TRBV15
ASRPGGFTDTQY
>TRBJ2-7|TRBV3-1
ASSPGAAPSHEQY
>TRBJ2-3|TRBV12-3/TRBV12-4
ASRLSSTDTQY
>TRBJ1-2|TRBV3-1
ASSQVTLNGYT
>TRBJ2-1|TRBV12-3/TRBV12-4
ASILGGANNEQF
>TRBJ2-1|TRBV20-1
SARRGGGFSYNEQF
>TRBJ2-1|TRBV19
ASRRGSGPHYNEQF
>TRBJ2-7|TRBV18
ASSPLVDYEQY
>TRBJ2-2|TRBV2
ASSEVPMVGGATNTGELF
>TRBJ1-1|TRBV5-6
ATSSTGRTEAF
>TRBJ1-1|TRBV12-3/TRBV12-4
ASSLWFGRGHSTEAF
>TRBJ2-5|TRBV20-1
SAEPTSGRALRETQY
>TRBJ2-2|TRBV5-5
ASSLAATATGELF
>TRBJ2-5|TRBV29-1
SVGGNQETQY
>TRBJ2-3|TRBV3-1
ASSLGLGGSTDTQY
>TRBJ1-1|TRBV20-1
SAGGGGDTEAF
>TRBJ2-3|TRBV28
ASSSPIHTDTQY
>TRBJ1-2|TRBV7-8
ASSLGGTGGYGYT
>TRBJ1-1|TRBV29-1
SVAARVYTEAF
>TRBJ2-7|TRBV20-1
SARWDRGRYEQY
>TRBJ2-5|TRBV12-3/TRBV12-4
ASSPHLETQY
>TRBJ2-2|TRBV7-2
ASRGPPYGELF
>TRBJ1-2|TRBV28
ASSSRWWGDYGYT
>TRBJ1-1|TRBV6-5
ASSYTGQNTEAF
>TRBJ2-3|TRBV28
ASTLGAGAPDTQY
>TRBJ2-5|TRBV29-1
SVTRTIETQY
>TRBJ2-3|TRBV20-1
SARDRQDTYTDTQY
>TRBJ2-3|TRBV12-3/TRBV12-4
ASSTAVGGWGTDTQY
>TRBJ2-1|TRBV11-3
ASSLRPGSYNEQF
>TRBJ2-1|TRBV20-1
SARDRVSGGAVNEQF
>TRBJ2-7|TRBV15
ATSRERLAFGYEQY
>TRBJ2-3|TRBV28
ASSLSGGLTDTQY
>TRBJ2-1|TRBV7-2
ASSLAAGSSYNEQF
>TRBJ2-5|TRBV6-1
ASTLGETQY
>TRBJ1-3|TRBV29-1
SVDSTGSGNTIY
>TRBJ2-5|TRBV3-1
AICQRDLIPTLQETQY
>TRBJ2-6|TRBV20-1
SANSGAGDVSGANVLT
>TRBJ2-1|TRBV5-5
ASSLGRLGSNEQF
>TRBJ2-7|TRBV18
ASSPSVGEQY
>TRBJ2-7|TRBV7-2
ASSSDWGEQY
>TRBJ1-4|TRBV29-1
SVEVYEKLF
>TRBJ2-7|TRBV7-8
ASSLGSNGEQY
>TRBJ2-1|TRBV12-3/TRBV12-4
ASSSRDVNEQF